This T cell receptor beta chain comes out of a study of human thymus T cells. Whole-study results and caveats: Reports from related research described highly overlapping thymic repertoires among unrelated individuals. V and J genes seemed to be used with bias in thymic and blood repertoires.

Method: immunoSEQ multiplex PCR; TCRdb's copy keeps in-frame clones and lacks some. The repertoire holds tens of thousands of clones, with about 95% as singletons. With regard to this clone: The antigen is not known.

Thymus was obtained from resections taken during corrective heart surgery. The V end lost 5 bases, the J end lost 0 bases, and 21 bases lay between the germline ends. The CDR3 length is 18 residues. Germline V gives CDR1 LGHNA, CDR2 YSLEER. The specimen sequenced was thymus tissue. The chain recombines TRBV4-3 with TRBJ2-3; D perhaps matches TRBD2 (6 bases). The receptor's source is a girl under three years old with a congenital heart defect but otherwise immunologically healthy. The CDR3 nucleotides read TGCGCCAGCAGCTCGGCGGCACGACCAGCGGGTAGCACAGATACGCAGTATTTT. It translates to CASSSAARPAGSTDTQYF.